The TCR beta chain described here comes from a study of vaccination and CD4 T cells after COVID-19. After removal of 7 bases from V and 2 bases from J, the junction contained 11 bases not matched to a gene. Germline assignment: CDR1 LNHDA and CDR2 SQIVND (reference sequence). The CDR3 covers 17 residues. On this clonotype itself: The antigen remains undetermined.

Documented treatment: approximately nine-day PBMC culture with coronavirus spike peptide pools or control peptides (ViraFEST assay). ViraFEST grew antigen-specific T cells using peptide pools, then sequenced TCRs. An Oncomine TCR Beta short-read assay was used to sequence the DNA from cultured CD4+ T cells. Using its own MiXCR run on the PCR reads, TCRdb lists one record per CDR3 protein. The data show under 20,000 distinct CDR3 sequences, 67% seen once. J is TRBJ1-5 and V is TRBV19, with TRBD1 matching 10 bases. The receptor comes from a human donor who had recovered from COVID-19. The sequenced material came from CD4+ T cells from blood, cultured in vitro. CDR3: CASMRGTGVDGNQPQHF. The CDR3 DNA reads TGTGCCAGTATGCGGGGGACAGGGGTAGATGGCAATCAGCCCCAGCATTTT.